The 31 T cell receptor beta chains reported below all come from one sample, sequenced in a study of cytomegalovirus exposure and HLA in healthy donors. Vbeta (60) and Jbeta (13) primers were used in the PCR. Profiled with immunoSEQ multiplex PCR; TCRdb holds only in-frame clones, not every one. The sample shows 85,000 to 100,000 clones, about 78% of them seen only once. Material: PBMCs. These receptors were collected from a middle-aged woman in good health and CMV-seropositive.

The chain is built from TRBV14 and TRBJ2-1; 7 bases agree with TRBD2. The J segment lost 0 bases and the V segment lost 2 bases, leaving 4 bases of the junction unmatched. The CDR3 spans 16 residues. CDR1 is SGHDN and CDR2 is FVKESK in the germline V gene. CDR3 protein: CASSQLAASSYNEQFF. The DNA of the CDR3 is TGTGCCAGCAGCCAACTAGCGGCGAGCTCCTACAATGAGCAGTTCTTC.

The chain carries TRBV30 and TRBJ2-5; D unclear. Judging by the DNA end, TRBJ2-7 fits better; the J call may be wrong. The CDR3 has 13 amino acids. Germline CDR1 is GTSNPN and CDR2 is SVGIG (reference sequence). The CDR3 loop is CAWSVRPSYEQYF. CDR3 DNA sequence: TGTGCCTGGAGTGTACGCCCATCCTACGAGCAGTACTTC.

The V gene is TRBV5-5, the J gene TRBJ1-1, with D perhaps TRBD1 (6 bases). Germline assignment: CDR1 SGHKS and CDR2 YYEKEE (reference sequence). The ends were cut back, 2 bases at V and 6 bases at J, with 17 bases in the middle. The length of the CDR3 is 15 residues. CDR3 nucleotide sequence: TGTGCCAGCAGCTTAGAAACAGGGCACCCCGCTGAAGCTTTCTTT. Its translation is CASSLETGHPAEAFF.

The V gene is TRBV5-4, the J gene TRBJ2-7, with D possibly matching TRBD1 (6 bases). The CDR3 has 14 residues. CDR1 and CDR2 (germline): SGHNT, YYREEE (reference sequence). Trimming removed 1 base at V and 2 bases at J, with 10 bases between. In DNA, the CDR3 is TGTGCCAGCAGCTTGTCTACAGGGACCTACGAGCAGTACTTC. Residues: CASSLSTGTYEQYF.

This chain joins TRBV11-2 and TRBJ2-1, with 10 bases matching TRBD2. Germline trimming cut 1 base from V and 9 bases from J; bases unmatched to any gene: 6. Germline CDR1 is SGHAT and CDR2 is FQNNGV. The CDR3 has 15 amino acids. The chain's CDR3 is CASSLGTSGEGEQFF. The DNA for the CDR3 is TGTGCCAGCAGCTTAGGCACTAGCGGGGAGGGTGAGCAGTTCTTC.

The J gene is TRBJ2-5, the V gene TRBV5-1; 9 bases are a match to TRBD2. Germline assignment: CDR1 SGHRS and CDR2 YFSETQ. The CDR3 is 16 amino acids. The V and J ends lost 8 bases and 0 bases, in that order; junction bases with no gene match: 11. The CDR3 bases are TGCGCCAGTAAGGACGGGACTAGCAGACACCAAGAGACCCAGTACTTC. It yields the protein CASKDGTSRHQETQYF.

V and J are TRBV25-1 and TRBJ2-3; 10 nucleotides align to TRBD1. The CDR3 loop spans 18 amino acids. V was pared by 8 bases and J by 6 bases, with 20 bases of the junction left unmatched. Germline V gives CDR1 MGHDK, CDR2 SYGVNS. The CDR3 region has the DNA TGTGCCAGCTCGACAGGGGGCGCCTCTGCGGGCCCCACGGATACGCAGTATTTT. It codes for CASSTGGASAGPTDTQYF.

The chain links TRBV7-9 to TRBJ2-1, with 9 bases matching TRBD2. Germline V gene lookup returns CDR1 SEHNR and CDR2 FQNEAQ (reference sequence). The CDR3 is 16 amino acids. With 5 bases clipped from V and 7 bases from J, the junction kept 12 bases outside the gene matches. This CDR3 reads CASSRWAGGRTNEQFF. The CDR3 DNA is TGTGCCAGCAGCCGTTGGGCGGGAGGGAGGACGAATGAGCAGTTCTTC.

The rearrangement links TRBV28 to TRBJ1-2; D is uncertain. This CDR3 has 13 amino acids. The germline V gene encodes CDR1 MDHEN and CDR2 SYDVKM. V lost 3 bases, J lost 1 base, and 6 bases lay in between. In DNA, the CDR3 is TGTGCCAGCAGTTTCCCGAGTAACTATGGCTACACCTTC. Amino acids: CASSFPSNYGYTF.

The genes are TRBV11-2 and TRBJ2-2; D is ambiguous. CDR1 and CDR2 from the germline V gene are SGHAT and FQNNGV. This CDR3 has 12 residues. V was clipped by 7 bases and J by 0 bases, with 3 bases between them. CDR3 DNA sequence: TGTGCCAGCACCACGAACACCGGGGAGCTGTTTTTT. It codes for CASTTNTGELFF.

In regard to this clone: It is unclear where the CDR3 begins or ends on the DNA, so no DNA is shown, and the CDR3 is as TCRdb lists it. The chain joins TRBV2 to TRBJ1-1. Germline CDR1 reads SNHLY; CDR2 reads FYNNEI. The CDR3 comprises 12 residues, both ends counted. CDR3: CASSEWGGGTFF.

This chain connects TRBV9 to TRBJ1-3, with 9 bases aligning to TRBD1. The trim removed 3 bases at V and 3 bases at J, leaving 4 bases unmatched. The germline gives CDR1 SGDLS, CDR2 YYNGEE. This CDR3 comprises 15 residues. CDR3 nucleotide sequence: TGTGCCAGCAGCGCGAGGGACAGGGATGGAAACACCATATATTTT. This sequence encodes CASSARDRDGNTIYF.

The chain carries TRBV21-1 and TRBJ2-3; the table's D call, TRBD1, has no DNA check behind it. TRBV21-1 is termed a pseudogene. The CDR3 runs to 17 residues. This CDR3 is CASIGGGQGRVTDTQYF. In nucleotides, the CDR3 is TGTGCCAGCATCGGGGGGGGACAGGGAAGAGTCACAGATACGCAGTATTTT.

J is TRBJ1-1 and V is TRBV11-2; TRBD1 is a possible D gene (6 bases). The CDR3 totals 13 residues. V lost 1 base, J lost 7 bases, and 10 bases lay in between. In germline, CDR1 is SGHAT, CDR2 FQNNGV. CDR3 in DNA: TGTGCCAGCAGCTTAGTGGGACAAAATGAAGCTTTCTTT. Its protein product is CASSLVGQNEAFF.

This chain links TRBV5-1 with TRBJ1-5, with a weak D call TRBD1 (6 bases). From germline, CDR1 is SGHRS and CDR2 YFSETQ. V shed 0 bases and J shed 7 bases, with 11 bases lying between them. This CDR3 is 14 amino acids long. The CDR3 loop reads CASSLEGVGQPQHF. In DNA, the CDR3 is TGCGCCAGCAGCTTGGAGGGGGTTGGGCAGCCCCAGCATTTT.

V is TRBV5-6 and J is TRBJ1-2; D remains ambiguous. The germline V gene has CDR1 SGHDT and CDR2 YYEEEE. V was cut by 4 bases and J by 6 bases, with 19 bases left in between. The CDR3 covers 15 residues. The CDR3 region is CASSKTDGLGHGYTF. The CDR3 nucleotides are TGTGCCAGCAGCAAGACGGACGGACTCGGACATGGCTACACCTTC.

The chain has TRBV4-1 and TRBJ2-1; 8 nucleotides agree with TRBD1. CDR1 and CDR2 (germline): MGHRA, YSYEKL. CDR3 length: 16 residues. With 2 bases clipped from V and 7 bases from J, the junction kept 10 bases outside the gene matches. The chain's CDR3 is CASSQPTGGRRNEQFF. CDR3 coding DNA: TGCGCCAGCAGCCAACCTACAGGGGGGAGGAGGAATGAGCAGTTCTTC.

This chain uses TRBV19 with TRBJ1-2; 9 bases line up with TRBD1. Germline loops: CDR1 LNHDA, CDR2 SQIVND (reference sequence). Germline trimming cut 9 bases from V and 6 bases from J; bases unmatched to any gene: 5. There are 12 residues in the CDR3. The CDR3 DNA is TGTGCCAGCCTGACAGGGGGGGATGGCTACACCTTC. Translation gives CASLTGGDGYTF. Together with reference TRBV19 and TRBJ1-2, the CDR3 gives the full variable domain: DGGITQSPKYLFRKEGQNVTLSCEQNLNHDAMYWYRQDPGQGLRLIYYSQIVNDFQKGDIAEGYSVSREKKESFPLTVTSAQKNPTAFYLCASLTGGDGYTFGSGTRLTVV.

This clone was counted a few times. This sequence joins TRBV7-3 and TRBJ1-6, with D perhaps matching TRBD1 (5 bases). The CDR3 runs to 11 residues. Trimming shortened V by 8 bases and J by 10 bases, and 9 bases separated the two germline ends. Germline values: CDR1 SGHTA, CDR2 FQGTGA. The CDR3 region has the DNA TGTGCCAGCCAGGGCCACTCACCCCTCCACTTT. Amino acids: CASQGHSPLHF.

This chain joins TRBV5-6 and TRBJ2-1, with D possibly being TRBD1 (5 bases). Germline lookup yields CDR1 SGHDT and CDR2 YYEEEE. V shed 0 bases and J shed 5 bases, with 12 bases lying between them. This CDR3 spans 15 amino acids. The CDR3 protein is CASSLAERQNNEQFF. The CDR3 DNA follows: TGTGCCAGCAGCTTGGCAGAGCGACAGAACAATGAGCAGTTCTTC.

The chain joins TRBV19 to TRBJ2-1; a possible D gene is TRBD1 (6 bases). Germline CDR1 is LNHDA and CDR2 is SQIVND (reference sequence). V was pared by 5 bases and J by 6 bases, with 11 bases between. The CDR3 consists of 13 residues. The DNA of the CDR3 is TGTGCCAGTAGTCAGGAAGGGGGCAATGAGCAGTTCTTC. This translates into CASSQEGGNEQFF.

The chain joins TRBV4-1 to TRBJ1-2; TRBD1 matches 7 bases. This CDR3 has 15 amino acids. Germline V gene data show CDR1 as MGHRA and CDR2 as YSYEKL. Trimming at V came to 1 base and at J to 4 bases, leaving 6 bases not matched to a gene. Here the CDR3 reads CASSQGQGDIYGYTF. The CDR3 region has the DNA TGCGCCAGCAGCCAAGGACAGGGAGATATCTATGGCTACACCTTC.

The chain is built from TRBV6-4 and TRBJ2-6; D unresolved. Trimming cost V 2 bases and J 0 bases, with 5 bases left between them. Per germline, CDR1 MRHNA and CDR2 SNTAGT. There are 15 residues in the CDR3. The CDR3 reads CASSDQASGANVLTF. CDR3 bases: TGTGCCAGCAGTGACCAGGCCTCTGGGGCCAACGTCCTGACTTTC.

The rearrangement joins TRBV30 to TRBJ1-1, with a tentative D call TRBD1 (5 bases). CDR1 is GTSNPN, CDR2 SVGIG, per germline (reference sequence). The V end was cut by 0 bases, the J end by 0 bases, with 8 bases between. The CDR3 loop spans 14 amino acids. CDR3 amino acids: CAWSVRGMNTEAFF. DNA for the CDR3: TGTGCCTGGAGTGTAAGGGGTATGAACACTGAAGCTTTCTTT.

This sequence joins TRBV7-3 and TRBJ2-3, with a tentative D call TRBD1 (6 bases). This CDR3 is built from 16 residues. V was clipped by 2 bases and J by 0 bases, with 12 bases between them. Germline lookup yields CDR1 SGHTA and CDR2 FQGTGA. The CDR3 sequence: CASSLGRQASTDTQYF. DNA for the CDR3: TGTGCCAGCAGCTTAGGACGACAGGCCAGCACAGATACGCAGTATTTT.

The rearrangement joins TRBV6-6 to TRBJ2-6; TRBD1 aligns across 8 bases. Germline V gene data show CDR1 as MNHNY and CDR2 as SVGAGI (reference sequence). The CDR3 length is 16 residues. V shed 2 bases, J shed 2 bases, and the junction held 2 bases outside the gene matches. The chain's CDR3 is CASSYRTGTGANVLTF. The CDR3 nucleotides read TGTGCCAGCAGTTACAGGACAGGGACTGGGGCCAACGTCCTGACTTTC.

In DNA form, the CDR3 reads TGTGCCAGCAGTTCTCACAGGGGCCTCATGACGAACACTGAAGCTTTCTTT. This encodes CASSSHRGLMTNTEAFF. V usage is TRBV27 and J usage is TRBJ1-1, with TRBD1 matching over 7 bases. Looked up from germline, CDR1 is MNHEY and CDR2 is SMNVEV (reference sequence). This CDR3 has 17 amino acids. The ends lost 4 bases at V and 1 base at J; junction bases unmatched: 12.

Of note for this clone: A read error may produce the germline difference seen at one junction end. This chain connects TRBV7-9 to TRBJ1-2; 7 nucleotides match TRBD1. The CDR3 is made up of 14 amino acids. Per the germline V gene, CDR1 is SEHNR and CDR2 is FQNEAQ (reference sequence). The CDR3 is CSSSLGTVHYGYTF. CDR3 nucleotide sequence: TGTTCCAGCAGCTTAGGGACAGTACACTATGGCTACACCTTC.

This chain joins TRBV9 and TRBJ1-2; no firm D call. This CDR3 has 15 amino acids. Germline CDR1 SGDLS, CDR2 YYNGEE. The V end was cut by 4 bases, the J end by 1 base, with 14 bases between. This CDR3 is CASSPQPTVNYGYTF. DNA for the CDR3: TGTGCCAGCAGCCCCCAGCCTACAGTTAACTATGGCTACACCTTC.

The rearrangement joins TRBV6-5 to TRBJ1-2; D perhaps matches TRBD1 (5 bases). This CDR3 has 14 amino acids. V was pared by 7 bases and J by 0 bases, with 12 bases between. The germline gives CDR1 MNHEY, CDR2 SVGAGI. The CDR3 DNA sequence: TGTGCCAGCACCCGGGGGGGGACTAACTATGGCTACACCTTC. Residues: CASTRGGTNYGYTF.

The chain links TRBV28 to TRBJ2-7, with D possibly TRBD2 on 7 matching bases. This CDR3 is 14 amino acids long. V was cut by 10 bases and J by 6 bases, with 22 bases left in between. Germline V gene data show CDR1 as MDHEN and CDR2 as SYDVKM. The CDR3, as DNA: TGTGCCACCCGCTCACAGGGAGGGGCTGGCGAGCAGTACTTC. Protein product: CATRSQGGAGEQYF.